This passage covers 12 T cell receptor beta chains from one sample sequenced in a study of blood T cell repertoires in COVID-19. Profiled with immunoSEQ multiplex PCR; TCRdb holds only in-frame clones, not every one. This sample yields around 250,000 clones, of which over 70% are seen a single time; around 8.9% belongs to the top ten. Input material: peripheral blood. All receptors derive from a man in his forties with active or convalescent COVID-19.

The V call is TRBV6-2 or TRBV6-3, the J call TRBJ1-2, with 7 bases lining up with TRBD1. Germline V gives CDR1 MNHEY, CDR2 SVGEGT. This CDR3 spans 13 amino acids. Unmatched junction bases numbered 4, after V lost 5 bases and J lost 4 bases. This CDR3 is CASSPTGIYGYTF. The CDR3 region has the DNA TGTGCCAGCAGTCCGACAGGGATCTATGGCTACACCTTC.

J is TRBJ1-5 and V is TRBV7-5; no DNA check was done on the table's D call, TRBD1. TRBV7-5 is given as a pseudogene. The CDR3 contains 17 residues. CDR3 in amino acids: CARSYRDRGTKGQPQHF. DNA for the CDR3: TGTGCCAGAAGCTACCGGGACAGGGGGACAAAAGGTCAGCCCCAGCATTTT.

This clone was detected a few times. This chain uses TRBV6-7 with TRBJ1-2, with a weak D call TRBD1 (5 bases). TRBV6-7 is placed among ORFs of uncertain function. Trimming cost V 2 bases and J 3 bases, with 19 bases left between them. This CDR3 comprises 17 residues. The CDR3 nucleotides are TGTGCCAGCAGTTACCCCCCAGGACACCCTAGGGACTATGGCTACACCTTC. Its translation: CASSYPPGHPRDYGYTF.

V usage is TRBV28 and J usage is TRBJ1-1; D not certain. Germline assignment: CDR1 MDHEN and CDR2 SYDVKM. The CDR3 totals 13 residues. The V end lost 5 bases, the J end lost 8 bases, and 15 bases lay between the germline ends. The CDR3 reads CASSPGSYPEAFF. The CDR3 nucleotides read TGTGCCAGCAGTCCCGGGAGCTACCCGGAAGCTTTCTTT.

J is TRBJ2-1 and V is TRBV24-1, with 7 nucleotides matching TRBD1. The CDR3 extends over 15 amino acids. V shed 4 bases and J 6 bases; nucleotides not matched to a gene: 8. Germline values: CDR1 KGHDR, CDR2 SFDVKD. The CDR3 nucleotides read TGTGCCACCAGTGACATATCGACAGGGTTCAATGAGCAGTTCTTC. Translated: CATSDISTGFNEQFF.

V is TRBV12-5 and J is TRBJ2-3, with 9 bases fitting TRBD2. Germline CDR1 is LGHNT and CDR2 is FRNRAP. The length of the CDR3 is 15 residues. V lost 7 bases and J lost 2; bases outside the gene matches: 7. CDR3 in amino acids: CASAYRLADTDTQYF. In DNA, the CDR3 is TGTGCTAGTGCTTATCGACTAGCGGACACAGATACGCAGTATTTT.

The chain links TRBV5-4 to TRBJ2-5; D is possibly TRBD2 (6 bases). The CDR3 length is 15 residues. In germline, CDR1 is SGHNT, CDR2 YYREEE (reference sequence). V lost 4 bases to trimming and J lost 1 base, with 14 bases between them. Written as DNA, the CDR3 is TGTGCCAGCAGCGTACCGGGACTCCGCCAAGAGACCCAGTACTTC. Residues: CASSVPGLRQETQYF.

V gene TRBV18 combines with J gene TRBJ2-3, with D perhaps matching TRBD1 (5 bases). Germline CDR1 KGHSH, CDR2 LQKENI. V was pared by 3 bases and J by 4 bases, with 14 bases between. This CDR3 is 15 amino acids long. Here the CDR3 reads CASSPAGLAADTQYF. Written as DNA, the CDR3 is TGTGCCAGCTCACCCGCAGGGTTGGCCGCAGATACGCAGTATTTT.

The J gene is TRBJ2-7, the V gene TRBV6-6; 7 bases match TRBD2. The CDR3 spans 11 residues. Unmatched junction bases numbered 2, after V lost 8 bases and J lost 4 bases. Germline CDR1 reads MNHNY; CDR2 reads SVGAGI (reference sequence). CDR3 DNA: TGTGCCAGCGGGGAGGGGTACGAGCAGTACTTC. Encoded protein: CASGEGYEQYF.

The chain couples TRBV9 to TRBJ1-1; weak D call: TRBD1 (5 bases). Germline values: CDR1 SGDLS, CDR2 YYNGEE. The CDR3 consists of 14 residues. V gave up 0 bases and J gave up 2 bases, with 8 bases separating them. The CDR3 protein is CASSVGQPNTEAFF. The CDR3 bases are TGTGCCAGCAGCGTAGGACAGCCCAACACTGAAGCTTTCTTT.

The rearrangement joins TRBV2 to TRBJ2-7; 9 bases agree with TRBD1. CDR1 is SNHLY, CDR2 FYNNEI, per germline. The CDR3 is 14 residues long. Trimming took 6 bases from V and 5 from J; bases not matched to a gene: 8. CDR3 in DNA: TGTGCCAGCAGACCCGGGACAGGGCCTGACGAGCAGTACTTC. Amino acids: CASRPGTGPDEQYF.

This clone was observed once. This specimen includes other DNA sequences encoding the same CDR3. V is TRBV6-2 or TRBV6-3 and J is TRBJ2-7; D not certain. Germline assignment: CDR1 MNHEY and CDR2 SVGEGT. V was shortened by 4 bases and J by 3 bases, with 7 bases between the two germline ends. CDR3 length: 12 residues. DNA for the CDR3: TGTGCCAGCAGTTCTTTACTCTACGAGCAGTACTTC. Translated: CASSSLLYEQYF.